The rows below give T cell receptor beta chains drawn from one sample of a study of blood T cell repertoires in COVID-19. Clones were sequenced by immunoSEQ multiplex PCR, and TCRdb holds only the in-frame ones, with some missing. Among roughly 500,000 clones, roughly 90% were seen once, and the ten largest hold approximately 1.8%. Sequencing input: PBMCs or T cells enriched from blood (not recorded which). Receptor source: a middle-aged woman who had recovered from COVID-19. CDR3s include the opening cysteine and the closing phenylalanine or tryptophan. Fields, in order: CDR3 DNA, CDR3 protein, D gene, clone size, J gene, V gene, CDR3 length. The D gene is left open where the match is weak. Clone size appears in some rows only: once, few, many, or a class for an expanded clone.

TGTGCCAGCAGCCCTCCGGGGACAGGGGTAAGATCCTACGAGCAGTACTTC	CASSPPGTGVRSYEQYF	TRBD1	.	TRBJ2-7	TRBV7-9	17
TGTGCCAGCAGCCCTTCCCCTAACAGCAATCAGCCCCAGCATTTT	CASSPSPNSNQPQHF	.	.	TRBJ1-5	TRBV5-5	15
TGTGCCAGCAGCCTAAACAGGGCTAGCGGGAGGGTTGAGCAGTTCTTC	CASSLNRASGRVEQFF	TRBD2	.	TRBJ2-1	TRBV7-2	16
TGTGCCAGCAGCTTAGACTGGTTTCAGGCATTCGGGGACATGAACACTGAAGCTTTCTTT	CASSLDWFQAFGDMNTEAFF	.	.	TRBJ1-1	TRBV11-3	20
TGTGCCAGCAGTTACCGGCGACGGGGCACTGAAGCTTTCTTT	CASSYRRRGTEAFF	.	.	TRBJ1-1	TRBV6-5	14
TGCGCCAGCAGCCAATCAACGGGGAGCTACGAGCAGTACTTC	CASSQSTGSYEQYF	.	.	TRBJ2-7	TRBV4-3	14
TGTGCCAGCAAGCGGACTAGCGGGAGTTACAATGAGCAGTTCTTC	CASKRTSGSYNEQFF	TRBD2	.	TRBJ2-1	TRBV6-5	15
TGTGCCAGCAGCTTAGACTTGGGCAATTCAGAGACCCAGTACTTC	CASSLDLGNSETQYF	.	.	TRBJ2-5	TRBV11-3	15
TGTGCTAGTGTCTTTCCTCCCGACTCTGCCGTGGTTTGG	CASVFPPDSAVVW	.	.	TRBJ2-3	TRBV12-5	13
TGTGCCAGCAGCCAACACCTAGGGGGGGACTACAATGAGCAGTTCTTC	CASSQHLGGDYNEQFF	.	.	TRBJ2-1	TRBV3-1/TRBV3-2	16
TGTGCCAGCAGCTGGGACAGCGCCCTCACCGGGGAGCTGTTTTTT	CASSWDSALTGELFF	TRBD1	.	TRBJ2-2	TRBV6-5	15
TGTGCCAGCAGCCGCATACAGGGTACAGAAAAACTGTTTTTT	CASSRIQGTEKLFF	.	.	TRBJ1-4	TRBV28	14
TGTGCCAGCAGGGGAGGGACTAGCGGGACCCTCACCTACAATGAGCAGTTCTTC	CASRGGTSGTLTYNEQFF	TRBD2	.	TRBJ2-1	TRBV7-9	18
TGTGCCAGCAGCTTACTCTACGAGCAGTACTTC	CASSLLYEQYF	.	.	TRBJ2-7	TRBV7-2	11
TGTGCCAGCAGTCTGACAGGATATAATTCACCCCTCCACTTT	CASSLTGYNSPLHF	.	.	TRBJ1-6	TRBV28	14
TGTGCCAGCAGCTTAGGATTACTAGCTGGCACAGATACGCAGTATTTT	CASSLGLLAGTDTQYF	.	.	TRBJ2-3	TRBV7-2	16
TGTGCCAGTAGTATTGGGAGGTACAATGAGCAGTTCTTC	CASSIGRYNEQFF	.	.	TRBJ2-1	TRBV19	13
TGTGCCAGCAGCTCTCCTGGTGCGGTTGCTTTCTTT	CASSSPGAVAFF	.	.	TRBJ1-1	TRBV7-9	12
TGTGCCAGCAGCCGACAGGAGACCCTGAACACCGGGGAGCTGTTTTTT	CASSRQETLNTGELFF	.	.	TRBJ2-2	TRBV2	16
TGTGCCAGCTCACCCGGGACAGGGGTTGACTATGGCTACACCTTC	CASSPGTGVDYGYTF	TRBD1	.	TRBJ1-2	TRBV18	15
TGTGCCAGCAGTGAAACCCCCCTTTTGAGTAGCGGCACCGGGGAGCTGTTTTTT	CASSETPLLSSGTGELFF	.	.	TRBJ2-2	TRBV25-1	18
TGTGCCAGCAGCTTAGCGTGGACTTCCGAGGGTGGCTACACCTTC	CASSLAWTSEGGYTF	.	.	TRBJ1-2	TRBV7-2	15
TGTGCCAGCAGCTTACCCCCAAGCGGGACCTCCTACAATGAGCAGTTCTTC	CASSLPPSGTSYNEQFF	TRBD2	.	TRBJ2-1	TRBV7-9	17
TGTGCCAGCAGCTCTCCAAACCTAGACAGGTCTGTAGATCAGCCCCAGCATTTT	CASSSPNLDRSVDQPQHF	.	.	TRBJ1-5	TRBV7-6	18
TGTGCCAGTAGTTCCCGGGGGACGGAGACCCAGTACTTC	CASSSRGTETQYF	.	.	TRBJ2-5	TRBV19	13
TGTGCCAGCAGCTACGGGGGGAGCACAGATACGCAGTATTTT	CASSYGGSTDTQYF	TRBD2	.	TRBJ2-3	TRBV25-1	14
TGTGCCAGCAGCTTGGAACCTCAAGGAGGTCAGCCCCAGCATTTT	CASSLEPQGGQPQHF	.	.	TRBJ1-5	TRBV5-5	15
TGCAGCGTGTCCCCTTCTGTCAGGGGGCCTGAAGCTTTCTTT	CSVSPSVRGPEAFF	TRBD1	.	TRBJ1-1	TRBV29-1	14
TGTGCCAGCAGCCCCCCGGGACAGATTTACAATGAGCAGTTCTTC	CASSPPGQIYNEQFF	TRBD1	.	TRBJ2-1	TRBV7-2	15
TGTGCCAGCAGCTTATTCGGGGACAAGTATGGCTACACCTTC	CASSLFGDKYGYTF	.	.	TRBJ1-2	TRBV11-2	14
TGCGCCAGCAGCTTGGAGAGAACCCCCTACGAGCAGTACTTC	CASSLERTPYEQYF	.	.	TRBJ2-7	TRBV5-1	14
TGTGCCAGCAGACGACTAGCGCTGACGACCTACAATGAGCAGTTCTTC	CASRRLALTTYNEQFF	TRBD2	once	TRBJ2-1	TRBV11-2	16
TGTGCCAGCAGCCAAGATCTAGGACTAGCGGGCGGGGGTTACAATGAGCAGTTCTTC	CASSQDLGLAGGGYNEQFF	TRBD2	once	TRBJ2-1	TRBV14	19
TGTGCCAGCAGTGATGGGACACTCCCAGGCAATTCACCCCTCCACTTT	CASSDGTLPGNSPLHF	.	.	TRBJ1-6	TRBV2	16
TGTGCCAGCAGCTTAGACGTAGCTAACTATGGCTACACCTTC	CASSLDVANYGYTF	.	.	TRBJ1-2	TRBV7-2	14
TGTGCCAGCTCACCTAGATCGACTGTACCTTCTGGAAACACCATATATTTT	CASSPRSTVPSGNTIYF	.	.	TRBJ1-3	TRBV18	17
TGTGCCAGCAGTGACGGGACTAGCGGAGAGACCCAGTACTTC	CASSDGTSGETQYF	TRBD2	.	TRBJ2-5	TRBV25-1	14
TGTGCCAGCAGCCAAGATAGGCGGGGGGGAGGAGGAAGTAATGGCTACACCTTC	CASSQDRRGGGGSNGYTF	.	.	TRBJ1-2	TRBV3-1/TRBV3-2	18
TGTGCCATCAGTGACCAGGGGGCGACCGGGGAGCTGTTTTTT	CAISDQGATGELFF	TRBD1	.	TRBJ2-2	TRBV10-3	14
TGCGCCAGCAGCCCCACCGGTAGCGGGAGACCCCACGAGCAGTACTTC	CASSPTGSGRPHEQYF	TRBD2	.	TRBJ2-7	TRBV10-1	16
TGTGCCAGCCAAGCGGGAGGGCGAGAGACCCAGTACTTC	CASQAGGRETQYF	TRBD2	.	TRBJ2-5	TRBV2	13
TGCGCCAGCAGCCAAGATAGGCTAGTCAGCACAGATACGCAGTATTTT	CASSQDRLVSTDTQYF	.	.	TRBJ2-3	TRBV4-3	16
TGTGCCAGCAGTAAACCCCTGACAATTTTTGAAAAACTGTTTTTT	CASSKPLTIFEKLFF	.	.	TRBJ1-4	TRBV2	15
TGTGCCAGCTCACCTGGGACTAGCGGGACGGCAGATACGCAGTATTTT	CASSPGTSGTADTQYF	TRBD2	once	TRBJ2-3	TRBV18	16
TGTGTCACGGGGGAAGGAGATAAGGGAAAACTGTTTTTT	CVTGEGDKGKLFF	.	.	TRBJ1-4	TRBV6-5	13
TGCGCCAGCAGCTTGACTAGTGCCGGGGAGCTGTTTTTT	CASSLTSAGELFF	.	once	TRBJ2-2	TRBV5-1	13
TGTGCCAGCAGCCTCTACAGGCGAACCTACGAGCAGTACTTC	CASSLYRRTYEQYF	.	once	TRBJ2-7	TRBV7-4	14